This entry features one T cell receptor beta chain sequence. The identical CDR3 is also encoded by other nucleotide sequences in the sample. These data originate in a study of shared clonotypes between healthy human individuals. Sequencing used immunoSEQ multiplex PCR; TCRdb keeps in-frame clones, though not all of them. Among hundreds of thousands of clones listed, approximately 79% were seen once. Germline V gene sequence: CDR1 SGHNT, CDR2 YYREEE (reference sequence). Trimming removed 2 bases from V and 4 bases from J, with 9 bases in between. CDR3 length equals 13 residues. The rearrangement links TRBV5-4 to TRBJ2-5, with TRBD2 as a possible D gene (6 bases). The clonotype was recovered from a woman aged 25 to 45 in good health. Sequencing was carried out using memory CD4+ T cells sorted from blood. Subset described: CD45RA-negative fraction. CDR3 in DNA: TGTGCCAGCAGCTTCCAGGGAGGAGAGACCCAGTACTTC. Translating it yields CASSFQGGETQYF.